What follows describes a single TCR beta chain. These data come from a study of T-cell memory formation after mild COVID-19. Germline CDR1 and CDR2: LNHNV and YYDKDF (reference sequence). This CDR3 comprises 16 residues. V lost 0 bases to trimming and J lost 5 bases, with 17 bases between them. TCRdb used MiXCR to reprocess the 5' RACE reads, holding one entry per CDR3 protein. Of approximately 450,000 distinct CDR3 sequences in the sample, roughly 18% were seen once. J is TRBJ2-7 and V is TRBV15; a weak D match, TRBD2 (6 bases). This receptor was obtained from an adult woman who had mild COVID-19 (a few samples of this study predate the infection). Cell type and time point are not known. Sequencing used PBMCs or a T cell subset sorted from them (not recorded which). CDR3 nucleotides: TGTGCCACCAGCAGAGATCTGGGACTTATCGGCCACGAGCAGTACTTC. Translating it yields CATSRDLGLIGHEQYF.